Below, one T cell receptor (beta chain) is given with its context. This clonotype was counted a few times. Its antigen has not been determined. No base-level quality is on record; no much larger clone is a single base apart. These data come from a study of T-cell memory formation after mild COVID-19 (dated by TCRdb to the early 2020s). Broadly, across the study: Most TCR sequence clusters were specific to one of the two donors. In two donors, T-cell clones that expanded and contracted after mild COVID-19 were followed by sequencing TCRalpha and TCRbeta repertoires longitudinally. The cohort comprised two young, previously healthy adult volunteers, one female and one male.

Here is what the overall study found, with its caveats: Some responding clones were detected in pre-infection memory, which suggested that pre-existing cross-reactive memory T cells had joined the SARS-CoV-2 response. Contracting CD4+ clones turned up mainly in the CM and EM memory subsets, whereas EMRA was where CD8+ clones were enriched. SARS-CoV-2 specificity of the second-wave clones peaking on day 37 was not confirmed. Clones contracting from day 15 to 85 had balanced CD4/CD8 phenotypes, while a second wave expanding from day 15 to 37 was biased towards CD4+. Only a couple of mild cases were covered in the study, and larger cohorts including severe cases with pre-infection samples were considered necessary.

The cysteine opens and the phenylalanine closes a CDR3 of 12 amino acids. The sequence is cut down to CDR3 DNA, 36 bases in frame from base 1. Between the V and J ends, shortened by 1 base and 4 bases respectively, the junction contains 4 bases. CDR1 is given as SEHNR and CDR2 as FQNEAQ, both from the germline V gene (reference sequence). The sequencer was an Illumina NovaSeq 6000. TCRalpha and TCRbeta cDNA libraries were constructed by 5'RACE with constant-segment primers, with sample barcodes and unique molecular identifiers being introduced. RNA was extracted from every sample with Trizol reagent. Libraries were amplified in two PCR steps, with a second sample barcode and Illumina TruSeq adapters added in the second step. Sequencing of libraries was performed on an Illumina NovaSeq with 2 x 150 bp paired-end reads. As for the authors' bioinformatics: Reads were demultiplexed and collapsed into UMI-guided consensus sequences with migec v1.2.7. Using mixcr v2.1.11, UMI consensuses were aligned to TRA and TRB V and J templates and then assembled into clonotypes. A clonotype was counted as expanded or contracted only when both edgeR and NoisET called the clonotype significant, with the noise models trained on biological replicates. edgeR calls used a false discovery rate-adjusted p below 0.01 and a log2 fold-change threshold of 1. As an exploratory analysis of dynamics, max-normalized trajectories of the 1000 most abundant clonotypes were examined with PCA combined with hierarchical clustering. Each responding clone was given a CD4 or CD8 phenotype based on the CD4+ and CD8+ repertoires, which had been sequenced separately. TCRdb passed the public sequencing reads through fastp at Q25 and MiXCR, retaining productive beta sequences. Here each entry gathers all rows of one CDR3 protein and keeps the most common genes and DNA. These V and J calls derive from TCRdb rather than the authors' analysis. The sample table records 140,000 or so distinct CDR3 sequences; 11% to 15% of these occur just once. Approximately 30% of the sample belongs to the ten largest clones.

PBMCs were isolated by Ficoll-Paque density gradient centrifugation. This clonotype originated in an adult woman who had mild COVID-19 (a few samples of this study predate the infection). The sample titles of this study are shuffled in the database, so cell type and time point are left out; the donor was told from shared clones. The chain was built from TRBV7-9 and TRBJ2-5; the D gene cannot be named for sure. The specimen sequenced was PBMCs or a T cell subset sorted from them (not recorded which). The DNA reads TGTGCCAGCAGCTTAGGAGTAGAGACCCAGTACTTC. This is translated as CASSLGVETQYF.